This TCR beta chain was retrieved from a study of graft-versus-host responses after intestinal transplantation. Method: immunoSEQ multiplex PCR; TCRdb's copy keeps in-frame clones and lacks some. The profile shows around 9,400 clones, about 95% of them singletons. The CDR3 length is 13 residues. Germline V lookup: CDR1 SNHLY, CDR2 FYNNEI. V lost 6 bases, J lost 3 bases, and 9 bases lay in between. The clonotype comes from a human patient who received an intestinal transplant, so some T cells may come from the graft donor. The sample in question was bone marrow, obtained 521 days after intestinal transplantation. The chain links TRBV2 to TRBJ2-1; D is ambiguous. The CDR3 bases are TGTGCCAGCAGACTCCAAAGCTACAATGAGCAGTTCTTC. Translating gives CASRLQSYNEQFF. Full variable domain (outside the CDR3, taken from reference TRBV2 and TRBJ2-1): EPEVTQTPSHQVTQMGQEVILRCVPISNHLYFYWYRQILGQKVEFLVSFYNNEISEKSEIFDDQFSVERPDGSNFTLKIRSTKLEDSAMYFCASRLQSYNEQFFGPGTRLTVL.